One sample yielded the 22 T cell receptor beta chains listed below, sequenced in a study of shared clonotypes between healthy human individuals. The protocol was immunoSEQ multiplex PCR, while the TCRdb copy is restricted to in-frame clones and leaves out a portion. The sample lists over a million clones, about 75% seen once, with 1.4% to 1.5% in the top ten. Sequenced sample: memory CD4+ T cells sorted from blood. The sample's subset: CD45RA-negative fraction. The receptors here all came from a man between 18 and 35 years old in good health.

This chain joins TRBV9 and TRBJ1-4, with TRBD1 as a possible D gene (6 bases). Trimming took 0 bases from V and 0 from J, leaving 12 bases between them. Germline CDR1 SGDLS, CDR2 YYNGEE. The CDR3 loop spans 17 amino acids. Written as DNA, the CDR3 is TGTGCCAGCAGCGTAGGCAGGGGCCGGGCAACTAATGAAAAACTGTTTTTT. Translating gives CASSVGRGRATNEKLFF.

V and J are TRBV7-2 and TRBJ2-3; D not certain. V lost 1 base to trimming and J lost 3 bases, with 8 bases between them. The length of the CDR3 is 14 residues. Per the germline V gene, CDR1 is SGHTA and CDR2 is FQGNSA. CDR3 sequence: CASSLGPRTDTQYF. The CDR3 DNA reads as TGTGCCAGCAGCTTAGGACCCCGGACAGATACGCAGTATTTT.

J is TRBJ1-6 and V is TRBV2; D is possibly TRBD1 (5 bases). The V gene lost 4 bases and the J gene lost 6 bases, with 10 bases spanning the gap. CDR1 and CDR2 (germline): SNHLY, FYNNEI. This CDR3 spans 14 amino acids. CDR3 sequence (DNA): TGTGCCAGCAGTGTCTTCGGGGGTAATTCACCCCTCCACTTT. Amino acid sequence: CASSVFGGNSPLHF.

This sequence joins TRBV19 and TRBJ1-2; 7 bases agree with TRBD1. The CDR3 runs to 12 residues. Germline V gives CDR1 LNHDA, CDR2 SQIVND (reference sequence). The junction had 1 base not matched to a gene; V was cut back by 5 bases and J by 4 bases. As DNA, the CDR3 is TGTGCCAGTAGTCGGGACAGCTATGGCTACACCTTC. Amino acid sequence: CASSRDSYGYTF.

CDR3 DNA: TGTGCCAGCAATACCGGCCAGGGGGCAAAGGCTTTCTTT. Its translation: CASNTGQGAKAFF. The V call is TRBV28, the J call TRBJ1-1; 8 bases map to TRBD1. V dropped 7 bases and J dropped 11; count of bases not matched to a gene: 12. Germline loops: CDR1 MDHEN, CDR2 SYDVKM. The CDR3 is 13 residues long.

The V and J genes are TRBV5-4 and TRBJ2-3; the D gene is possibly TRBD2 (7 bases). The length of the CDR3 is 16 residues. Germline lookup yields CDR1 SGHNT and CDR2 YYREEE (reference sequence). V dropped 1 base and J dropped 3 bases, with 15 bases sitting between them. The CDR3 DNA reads TGTGCCAGCAGCTTGTCCCGGGGGGCATCGACAGATACGCAGTATTTT. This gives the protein CASSLSRGASTDTQYF. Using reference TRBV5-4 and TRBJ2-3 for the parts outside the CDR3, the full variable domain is ETGVTQSPTHLIKTRGQQVTLRCSSQSGHNTVSWYQQALGQGPQFIFQYYREEENGRGNFPPRFSGLQFPNYSSELNVNALELDDSALYLCASSLSRGASTDTQYFGPGTRLTVL.

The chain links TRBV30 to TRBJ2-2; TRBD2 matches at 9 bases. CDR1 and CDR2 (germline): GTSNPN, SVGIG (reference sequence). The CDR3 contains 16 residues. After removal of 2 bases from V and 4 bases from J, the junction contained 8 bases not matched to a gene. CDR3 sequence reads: CAWSPRGRAGTGELFF. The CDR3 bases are TGTGCCTGGAGTCCCCGCGGGAGGGCGGGCACCGGGGAGCTGTTTTTT.

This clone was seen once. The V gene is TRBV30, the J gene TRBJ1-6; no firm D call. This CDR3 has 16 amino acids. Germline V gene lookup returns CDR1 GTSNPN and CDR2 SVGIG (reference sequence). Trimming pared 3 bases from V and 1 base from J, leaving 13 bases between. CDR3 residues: CAWSGIGGSYNSPLHF. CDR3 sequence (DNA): TGTGCCTGGAGCGGCATTGGTGGGTCCTATAATTCACCCCTCCACTTT.

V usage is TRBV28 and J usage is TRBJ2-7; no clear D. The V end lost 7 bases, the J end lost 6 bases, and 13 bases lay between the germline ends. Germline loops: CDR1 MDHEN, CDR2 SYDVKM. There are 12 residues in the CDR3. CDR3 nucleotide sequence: TGTGCCAGCACGTCACTCTTTGGCGAGCAGTACTTC. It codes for CASTSLFGEQYF.

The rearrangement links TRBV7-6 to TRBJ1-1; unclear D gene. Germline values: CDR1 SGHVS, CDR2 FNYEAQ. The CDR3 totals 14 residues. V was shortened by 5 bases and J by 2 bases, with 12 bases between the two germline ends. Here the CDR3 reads CASSRTGINTEAFF. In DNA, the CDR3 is TGTGCCAGCAGCCGGACCGGGATTAACACTGAAGCTTTCTTT. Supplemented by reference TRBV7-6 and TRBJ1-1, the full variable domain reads GAGVSQSPRYKVTKRGQDVALRCDPISGHVSLYWYRQALGQGPEFLTYFNYEAQQDKSGLPNDRFSAERPEGSISTLTIQRTEQRDSAMYRCASSRTGINTEAFFGQGTRLTVV.

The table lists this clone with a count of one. The CDR3 loop reads CASSREDRGFHEQYF. CDR3 bases: TGCGCCAGCAGCCGGGAGGACAGGGGTTTCCACGAGCAGTACTTC. V gene TRBV4-1 combines with J gene TRBJ2-7; 9 positions match TRBD1. J lost 5 bases, V lost 4 bases, and 9 bases had no gene match. CDR3 length equals 15 residues. Germline loops: CDR1 MGHRA, CDR2 YSYEKL.

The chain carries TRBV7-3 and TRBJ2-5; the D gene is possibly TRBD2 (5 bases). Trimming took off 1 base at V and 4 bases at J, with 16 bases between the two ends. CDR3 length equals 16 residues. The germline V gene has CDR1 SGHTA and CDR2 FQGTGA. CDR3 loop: CASSLIGSGLGETQYF. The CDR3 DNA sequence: TGTGCCAGCAGCTTAATCGGTTCGGGGTTGGGAGAGACCCAGTACTTC.

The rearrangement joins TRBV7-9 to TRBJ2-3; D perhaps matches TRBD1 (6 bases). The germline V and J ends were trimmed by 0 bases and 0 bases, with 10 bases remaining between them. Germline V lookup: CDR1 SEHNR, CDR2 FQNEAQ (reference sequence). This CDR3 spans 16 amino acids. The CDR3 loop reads CASSLARQGSTDTQYF. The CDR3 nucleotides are TGTGCCAGCAGCTTAGCAAGGCAGGGGAGCACAGATACGCAGTATTTT.

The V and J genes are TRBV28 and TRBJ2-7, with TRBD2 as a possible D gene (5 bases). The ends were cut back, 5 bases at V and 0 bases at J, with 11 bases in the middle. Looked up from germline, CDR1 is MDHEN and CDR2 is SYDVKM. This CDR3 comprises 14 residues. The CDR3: CASSGSGDSYEQYF. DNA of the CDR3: TGTGCCAGCAGTGGCTCCGGGGACTCCTACGAGCAGTACTTC.

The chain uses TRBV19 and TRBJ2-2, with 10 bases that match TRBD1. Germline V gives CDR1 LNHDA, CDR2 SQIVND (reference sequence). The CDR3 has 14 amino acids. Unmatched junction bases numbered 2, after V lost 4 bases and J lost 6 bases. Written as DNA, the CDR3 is TGTGCCAGTAGTACCGGGACAGGGGCCGGGGAGCTGTTTTTT. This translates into CASSTGTGAGELFF.

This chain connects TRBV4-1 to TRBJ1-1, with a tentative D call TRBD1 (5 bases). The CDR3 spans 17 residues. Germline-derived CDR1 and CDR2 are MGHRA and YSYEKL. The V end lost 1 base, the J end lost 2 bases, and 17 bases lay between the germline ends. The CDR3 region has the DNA TGCGCCAGCAGCCAAGGGGAAGCCGACAGCTTAAACACTGAAGCTTTCTTT. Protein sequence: CASSQGEADSLNTEAFF.

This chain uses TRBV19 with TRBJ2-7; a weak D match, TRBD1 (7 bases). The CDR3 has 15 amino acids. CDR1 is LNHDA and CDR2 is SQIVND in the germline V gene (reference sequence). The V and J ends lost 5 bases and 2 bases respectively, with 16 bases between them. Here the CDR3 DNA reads TGTGCCAGTAGTCCCAGACTAGGGGGCGCCTACGAGCAGTACTTC. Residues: CASSPRLGGAYEQYF.

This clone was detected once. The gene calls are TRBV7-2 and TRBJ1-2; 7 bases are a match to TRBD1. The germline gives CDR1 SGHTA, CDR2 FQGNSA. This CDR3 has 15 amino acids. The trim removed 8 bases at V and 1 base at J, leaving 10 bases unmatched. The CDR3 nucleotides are TGTGCCAGCGGTTCGAGGACAGGTGATAACTATGGCTACACCTTC. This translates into CASGSRTGDNYGYTF.

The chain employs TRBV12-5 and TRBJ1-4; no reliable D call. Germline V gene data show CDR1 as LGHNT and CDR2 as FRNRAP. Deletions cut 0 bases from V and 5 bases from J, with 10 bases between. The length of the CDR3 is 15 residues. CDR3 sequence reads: CASGLVTYSNEKLFF. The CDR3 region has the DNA TGTGCTAGTGGTTTGGTAACGTACTCCAATGAAAAACTGTTTTTT. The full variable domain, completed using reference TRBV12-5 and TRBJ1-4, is DARVTQTPRHKVTEMGQEVTMRCQPILGHNTVFWYRQTMMQGLELLAYFRNRAPLDDSGMPKDRFSAEMPDATLATLKIQPSEPRDSAVYFCASGLVTYSNEKLFFGSGTQLSVL.

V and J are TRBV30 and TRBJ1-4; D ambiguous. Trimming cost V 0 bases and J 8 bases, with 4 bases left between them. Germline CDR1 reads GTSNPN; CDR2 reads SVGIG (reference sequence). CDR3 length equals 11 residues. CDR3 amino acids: CAWSVFEKLFF. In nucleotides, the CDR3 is TGTGCCTGGAGTGTATTCGAAAAACTGTTTTTT.

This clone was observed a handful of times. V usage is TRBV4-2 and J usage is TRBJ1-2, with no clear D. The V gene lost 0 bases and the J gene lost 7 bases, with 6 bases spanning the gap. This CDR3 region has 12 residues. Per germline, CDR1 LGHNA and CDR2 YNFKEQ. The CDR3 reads CASSQDIGGYTF. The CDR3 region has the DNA TGTGCCAGCAGCCAAGATATTGGTGGCTACACCTTC.

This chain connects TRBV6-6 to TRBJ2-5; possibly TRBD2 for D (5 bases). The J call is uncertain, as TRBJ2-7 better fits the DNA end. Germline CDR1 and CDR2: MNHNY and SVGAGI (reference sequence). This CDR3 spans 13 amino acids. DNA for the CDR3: TGTGCCAGCAGCCTAGATACGGACTCCGAGCAGTACTTC. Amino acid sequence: CASSLDTDSEQYF.